These 8 T cell receptor beta chains were all obtained from the same sample, sequenced in a study of T cell responses to AZD1222 COVID-19 vaccine. Method: immunoSEQ multiplex PCR; TCRdb's copy keeps in-frame clones and lacks some. The repertoire holds under 140,000 clones, with 88% as singletons. Sequencing used peripheral blood, obtained on day 0 of AZD1222 vaccination. Every receptor here comes from an adult in good health.

J is TRBJ1-1 and V is TRBV9; the D gene is possibly TRBD1 (6 bases). The CDR3 has 14 residues. Germline V gives CDR1 SGDLS, CDR2 YYNGEE. Trimming took 2 bases from V and 1 from J, leaving 9 bases between them. The CDR3 here is CASSVGQRNTEAFF. The CDR3 nucleotides are TGTGCCAGCAGCGTGGGACAAAGGAACACTGAAGCTTTCTTT.

The V call is TRBV11-2, the J call TRBJ1-1, with unresolved D. The CDR3 totals 15 residues. Germline CDR1 SGHAT, CDR2 FQNNGV. Trimming stripped 0 bases from V and 9 bases from J, with 17 bases between. The DNA for the CDR3 is TGTGCCAGCAGCTTAGATATACGGGTGTTCGATAAAGCTTTCTTT. Protein product: CASSLDIRVFDKAFF.

In this sample, this clone turned up once. V and J are TRBV7-2 and TRBJ2-1; the match to TRBD2 covers 7 bases. The V gene end was trimmed by 4 bases and the J gene end by 15 bases; junction bases not matched to a gene: 6. CDR3 length: 11 amino acids. Looked up from germline, CDR1 is SGHTA and CDR2 is FQGNSA. The CDR3 is CASSSGLRRFF. The CDR3 DNA sequence: TGTGCCAGCAGCTCGGGACTAAGGCGGTTCTTC.

This chain joins TRBV29-1 and TRBJ1-2, with D possibly matching TRBD1 (5 bases). Germline CDR1 SQVTM, CDR2 ANQGSEA. V lost 7 bases and J lost 3, with 12 bases in between. The length of the CDR3 is 12 residues. This CDR3 is CSGLGGDYGYTF. As DNA, the CDR3 is TGCAGCGGCCTCGGGGGAGACTATGGCTACACCTTC.

The chain recombines TRBV11-2 with TRBJ1-2; D call uncertain. The CDR3 spans 15 residues. In germline, CDR1 is SGHAT, CDR2 FQNNGV. V was shortened by 5 bases and J by 2 bases, with 15 bases between the two germline ends. The CDR3 sequence is CASSPIRAANYGYTF. For the CDR3, the DNA is TGTGCCAGCAGCCCTATCCGGGCGGCGAACTATGGCTACACCTTC.

This clone appeared a single time. The chain employs TRBV25-1 and TRBJ1-2; possible D gene TRBD1, 5 bases. Trimming took off 6 bases at V and 7 bases at J, with 12 bases between the two ends. Germline V gene lookup returns CDR1 MGHDK and CDR2 SYGVNS. This CDR3 is built from 12 residues. CDR3 nucleotide sequence: TGTGCCAGCAGGTCAGGGTTAGGTGGCTACACCTTC. Encoded protein: CASRSGLGGYTF.

This clone was seen only once. The J gene is TRBJ1-1, the V gene TRBV6-5, with D possibly TRBD1 on 5 matching bases. Germline values: CDR1 MNHEY, CDR2 SVGAGI. The CDR3 consists of 14 residues. Trimming pared 6 bases from V and 3 bases from J, leaving 14 bases between. CDR3 nucleotides: TGTGCCAGCAGAGGGACGGAATCGGACACTGAAGCTTTCTTT. It translates to CASRGTESDTEAFF.

J is TRBJ2-3 and V is TRBV6-5, with 7 bases aligning to TRBD2. V gave up 2 bases and J gave up 0 bases; unmatched junction bases: 2. The germline V gene encodes CDR1 MNHEY and CDR2 SVGAGI. The CDR3 loop spans 15 amino acids. CDR3 amino acids: CASSYQRGSTDTQYF. The CDR3, as DNA: TGTGCCAGCAGTTACCAGCGGGGAAGCACAGATACGCAGTATTTT.